This T cell receptor beta chain was found in a study of T cell responses to AZD1222 COVID-19 vaccine. The study's findings and limits: The breadth and depth of Spike-specific TCRs increased once two AZD1222 doses had been given.

Trimming took off 5 bases at V and 0 bases at J, with 15 bases between the two ends. CDR3 length equals 16 residues. The germline CDR1 and CDR2 sequences are MNHEY and SMNVEV (reference sequence). Comment on this clone: The antigen remains unidentified.

The repertoire was sequenced with immunoSEQ multiplex PCR; TCRdb's copy has only in-frame clones and lacks some. The table records more than 150,000 clones, roughly nine tenths of them present only once. This chain links TRBV27 with TRBJ2-3, with D perhaps matching TRBD2 (6 bases). The sequencing used peripheral blood, collected after recovery from COVID-19. The sequence came from an adult who had recovered from COVID-19. Here the CDR3 DNA reads TGTGCCAGCAGTCAACAAACTAGCCCCAGCACAGATACGCAGTATTTT. Translating gives CASSQQTSPSTDTQYF.